Presented here are 9 T cell receptor beta chains from one specimen sequenced in a study of identical twins. One entry per CDR3 protein, called by TCRdb with MiXCR from the 5' RACE reads. Altogether about 660,000 distinct CDR3 sequences are present, 8.6% being singletons, with the ten largest covering 0.98%. This same sample was also part of a study on yellow fever vaccine responses in identical twins.

Source material: PBMCs. Receptor source: a woman between 18 and 29 years old in good health.

This clonotype was found a few times. This rearrangement joins TRBV6-2 or TRBV6-3 to TRBJ2-7; the D gene is possibly TRBD1 (6 bases). The CDR3 is 13 residues long. V lost 5 bases, J lost 5 bases, and 13 bases lay in between. Germline CDR1 reads MNHEY; CDR2 reads SVGEGT. The CDR3 sequence is CASSTGTINEQYF. As DNA, the CDR3 is TGTGCCAGCAGTACCGGGACAATAAACGAGCAGTACTTC.

V usage is TRBV3-1 and J usage is TRBJ2-3; 10 bases map to TRBD2. J lost 2 bases, V lost 2 bases, and 16 bases had no gene match. Germline CDR1 LGHDT, CDR2 YNNKEL (reference sequence). This CDR3 has 20 amino acids. CDR3 sequence (DNA): TGTGCCAGCAGCCAAATAAGCGGTGGTCTAGCGGGGGATACCACAGATACGCAGTATTTT. The encoded protein is CASSQISGGLAGDTTDTQYF.

This clonotype was counted many times. The V gene is TRBV5-1, the J gene TRBJ2-1; no definite D call. The CDR3 is 13 residues long. The V gene's germline CDR1 is SGHRS and CDR2 YFSETQ. With 0 bases removed from V and 6 bases from J, the gap between germline ends came to 7 bases. The CDR3 DNA reads as TGCGCCAGCAGCTTGGGATTGAGCAATGAGCAGTTCTTC. It specifies CASSLGLSNEQFF.

The chain combines TRBV18 with TRBJ2-5, with D perhaps TRBD1 or TRBD2 (5 bases each). Between the trimmed V and J ends, which lost 6 bases and 3 bases, there was a span of 17 bases. Germline-derived CDR1 and CDR2 are KGHSH and LQKENI. The CDR3 sequence is 15 residues long. The DNA for the CDR3 is TGTGCCAGCTCCCCCCAACCGGGACGGAAAGAGACCCAGTACTTC. As protein: CASSPQPGRKETQYF. Looking up the rest from reference TRBV18 and TRBJ2-5 gives the full variable domain: NAGVMQNPRHLVRRRGQEARLRCSPMKGHSHVYWYRQLPEEGLKFMVYLQKENIIDESGMPKERFSAEFPKEGPSILRIQQVVRGDSAAYFCASSPQPGRKETQYFGPGTRLLVL.

The rearrangement joins TRBV20-1 to TRBJ2-7, with TRBD2 matching over 10 bases. The CDR3 covers 12 residues. Losses at the gene ends were 7 bases for V and 5 bases for J; bases not matched to a gene: 5. In germline, CDR1 is DFQATT, CDR2 SNEGSKA (reference sequence). CDR3 coding DNA: TGCAGTGTTCTAGCGGGAGCAAACGAGCAGTACTTC. It codes for CSVLAGANEQYF.

The chain recombines TRBV23-1 with TRBJ2-1, with D possibly being TRBD1 (6 bases). TRBV23-1 is flagged as an ORF with uncertain function. CDR3 length: 13 residues. Trimming removed 7 bases at V and 15 bases at J, with 22 bases between. For the CDR3, the DNA is TGCGCCAGCACCCTCCACCGGGACAATGGCCTGTTCTTC. It specifies CASTLHRDNGLFF.

In its sample, this clonotype was seen a few times. V is TRBV2 and J is TRBJ2-5, with D perhaps TRBD1 or TRBD2 (7 bases each). This CDR3 is 16 amino acids long. V lost 5 bases and J lost 1, with 17 bases in between. Germline lookup yields CDR1 SNHLY and CDR2 FYNNEI. CDR3 sequence reads: CASSLQREGAQETQYF. The CDR3 DNA reads as TGTGCCAGCAGTTTACAGAGGGAGGGGGCCCAAGAGACCCAGTACTTC. The whole variable domain, filled in from reference TRBV2 and TRBJ2-5, reads EPEVTQTPSHQVTQMGQEVILRCVPISNHLYFYWYRQILGQKVEFLVSFYNNEISEKSEIFDDQFSVERPDGSNFTLKIRSTKLEDSAMYFCASSLQREGAQETQYFGPGTRLLVL.

V gene TRBV6-5 combines with J gene TRBJ2-7; TRBD2 matches at 8 bases. The CDR3 is made up of 16 amino acids. Losses at the gene ends were 2 bases for V and 0 bases for J; bases not matched to a gene: 6. In germline, CDR1 is MNHEY, CDR2 SVGAGI. DNA of the CDR3: TGTGCCAGCAGTTACAAAAGGACTAGCCCCTCCTACGAGCAGTACTTC. It codes for CASSYKRTSPSYEQYF.

This clonotype was seen many times. The chain has TRBV4-3 and TRBJ2-1; D gene ambiguous. V was pared by 0 bases and J by 8 bases, with 14 bases between. CDR1 LGHNA and CDR2 YSLEER come from the germline V gene. The CDR3 runs to 15 residues. The DNA of the CDR3 is TGCGCCAGCAGCCAAGATGCTGGGGTCGGGTATGAGCAGTTCTTC. Translated: CASSQDAGVGYEQFF.